Given below is one TCR beta chain in context. The antigen is not known. This sample is part of a study of CD4 T cells in relation to SARS-CoV-2 and coronaviruses. Study-wide background: TCR beta CDR3s were sequenced after roughly 10-day antigen culture of PBMCs. The restricting HLA molecule for shared crossreactive spike epitopes was mapped. Findings and limits, study-wide: Crossreactive clones expanded significantly less to SARS-CoV-2 than monoreactive clones.

This table comes from immunoSEQ multiplex PCR, and its TCRdb copy is limited to in-frame clones, with some not included. The data contain 20,000 to 25,000 clones, about 76% of them seen just once; the ten biggest clones take up 9.5% to 15%. Unexposed donor CD4+ T cells date from about 2011-2018, before the COVID-19 pandemic. CD4+ T cells were isolated from the cells after around 11 days of culture. As cell numbers allowed, unexposed-donor CD4+ T cells faced SARS-CoV-2 S/N and four cold-coronavirus spikes. The CDR3 is made up of 15 amino acids. Trimming removed 4 bases at V and 0 bases at J, with 10 bases between. Looked up from germline, CDR1 is SGHDN and CDR2 is FVKESK.

The sequenced sample was CD4+ T cells from PBMCs, cultured in vitro. V gene TRBV14 combines with J gene TRBJ1-3; D remains unclear. The TCR originated in a human donor in good health. Here the CDR3 DNA reads TGTGCCAGCAGCCGCCGTTGGGGCTCTGGAAACACCATATATTTT. Translated: CASSRRWGSGNTIYF.